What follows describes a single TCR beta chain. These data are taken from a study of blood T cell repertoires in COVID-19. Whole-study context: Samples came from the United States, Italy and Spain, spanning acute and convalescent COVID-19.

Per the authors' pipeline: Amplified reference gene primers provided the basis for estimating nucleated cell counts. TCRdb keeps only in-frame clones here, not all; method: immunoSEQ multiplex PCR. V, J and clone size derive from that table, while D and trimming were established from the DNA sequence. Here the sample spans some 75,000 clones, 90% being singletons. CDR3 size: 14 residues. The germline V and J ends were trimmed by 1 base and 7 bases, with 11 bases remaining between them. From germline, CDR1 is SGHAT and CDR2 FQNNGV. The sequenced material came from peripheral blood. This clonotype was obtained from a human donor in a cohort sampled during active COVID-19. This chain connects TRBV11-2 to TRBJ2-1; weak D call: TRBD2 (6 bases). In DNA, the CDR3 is TGTGCCAGCAGCTTAGCCCGGGGGTGGAATGAGCAGTTCTTC. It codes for CASSLARGWNEQFF.